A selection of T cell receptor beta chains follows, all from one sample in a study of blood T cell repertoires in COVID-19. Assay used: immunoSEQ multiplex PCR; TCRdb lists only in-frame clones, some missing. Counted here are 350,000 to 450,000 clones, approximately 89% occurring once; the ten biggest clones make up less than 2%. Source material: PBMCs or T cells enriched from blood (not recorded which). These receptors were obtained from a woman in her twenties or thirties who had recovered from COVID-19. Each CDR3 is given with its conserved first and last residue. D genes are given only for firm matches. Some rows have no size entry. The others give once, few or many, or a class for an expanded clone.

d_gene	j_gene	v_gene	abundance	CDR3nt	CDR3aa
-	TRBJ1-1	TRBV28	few	TGTGCCAGCAGTTTAGTCCCAGAAAACACTGAAGCTTTCTTT	CASSLVPENTEAFF
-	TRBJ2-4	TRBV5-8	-	TGTGCCAGCCCTGGCCGACAGAACATTCAGTACTTC	CASPGRQNIQYF
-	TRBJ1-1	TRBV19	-	TGTGCCAGTAAACGAGAGGGCACTGAAGCTTTCTTT	CASKREGTEAFF
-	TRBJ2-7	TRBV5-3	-	TGTGCCAGAAGCAGTCGGGGTTTCCCCTACGAGCAGTACTTC	CARSSRGFPYEQYF
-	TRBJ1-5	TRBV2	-	TGTGCCAGCAGTGATACCTGGGGACAAAATCAGCCCCAGCATTTT	CASSDTWGQNQPQHF
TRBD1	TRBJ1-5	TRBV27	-	TGTGCCAGCAGACCGAGGGACAGGGGGCAGCCCCAGCATTTT	CASRPRDRGQPQHF
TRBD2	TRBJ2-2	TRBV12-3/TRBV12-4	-	TGTGCCAGCACGGGGGGATGGACCGGGGAGCTGTTTTTT	CASTGGWTGELFF
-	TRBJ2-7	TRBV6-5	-	TGTGCCAGCAGAACTCCACAGGGTTCCTACGAGCAGTACTTC	CASRTPQGSYEQYF
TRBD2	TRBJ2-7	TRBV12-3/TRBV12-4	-	TGTGCTTCAAGGACTAGCGGGACCTACGAGCAGTACTTC	CASRTSGTYEQYF
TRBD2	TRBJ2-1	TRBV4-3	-	TGCGCCAGCAGCCACCTAGCGGGGGGCCCCTACAATGAGCAGTTCTTC	CASSHLAGGPYNEQFF
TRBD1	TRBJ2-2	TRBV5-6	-	TGTGCCAGCAGCTCCTACAAACAGGGGTTACTGGACACCGGGGAGCTGTTTTTT	CASSSYKQGLLDTGELFF
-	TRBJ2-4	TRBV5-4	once	TGTGCCAGCAGCTTGTCCCCGGGTTTGGACATTCAGTACTTC	CASSLSPGLDIQYF
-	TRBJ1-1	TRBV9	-	TGTGCCAGCAGCGTAGAAGATCGGTACACTGAAGCTTTCTTT	CASSVEDRYTEAFF
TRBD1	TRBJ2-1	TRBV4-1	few	TGCGCCAGCAGCCAAGGGACCGGGACAGGGACCTACAATGAGCAGTTCTTC	CASSQGTGTGTYNEQFF
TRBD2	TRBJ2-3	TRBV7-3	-	TGTGCCAGCAGCGCATATAGCGGGGGCGCTTCGGTAGACACAGATACGCAGTATTTT	CASSAYSGGASVDTDTQYF
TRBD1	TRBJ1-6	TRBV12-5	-	TGTGCTAGTGGTTTGGTTCCGGGACAGAGAGATAATTCACCCCTCCACTTT	CASGLVPGQRDNSPLHF
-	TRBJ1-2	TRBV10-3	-	TGTGCCATCAGCCGACCAGGGTATGGCTACACCTTC	CAISRPGYGYTF
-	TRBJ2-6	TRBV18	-	TGTGCCAGCTCACCCGCAGGAGGGAGGGCCAACGTCCTGACTTTC	CASSPAGGRANVLTF
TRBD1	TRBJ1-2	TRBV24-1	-	TGTGCCACCAGTGATCCGGGACAGGGGGGGTTGGTGGAAGGCTACACCTTC	CATSDPGQGGLVEGYTF
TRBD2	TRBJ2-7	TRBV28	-	TGTGCCAGTGGGAGGGCTTTTACCTACGAGCAGTACTTC	CASGRAFTYEQYF
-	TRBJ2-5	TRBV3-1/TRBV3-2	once	TGTGCCAGCAGCCATATCTCTACGTACCAAGAGACCCAGTACTTC	CASSHISTYQETQYF
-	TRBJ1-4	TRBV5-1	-	TGCGCCAGCAGCTATCGGGAACGACGGGAAAAACTGTTTTTT	CASSYRERREKLFF
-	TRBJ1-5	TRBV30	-	TGTGCCTGGAGTGGACAGTTCGGTCAGCCCCAGCATTTT	CAWSGQFGQPQHF
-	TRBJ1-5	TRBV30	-	TGTGCCTGGAGTGAGGAGGGCTTCGGGAGTAGCAATCAGCCCCAGCATTTT	CAWSEEGFGSSNQPQHF
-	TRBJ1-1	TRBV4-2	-	TGTGCCAGCAGCCAAACCGGACTCGTCGGGGAAGCTTTCTTT	CASSQTGLVGEAFF
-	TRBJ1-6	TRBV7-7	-	TGTGCCAGCAGCTCGGGAGCTCCCAATTCACCCCTCCACTTT	CASSSGAPNSPLHF
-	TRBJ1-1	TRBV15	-	TGTGCCACCAGCAGAGGCGGGGGAATCACTGAAGCTTTCTTT	CATSRGGGITEAFF
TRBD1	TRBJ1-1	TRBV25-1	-	TGTGCCAGCACCGGACAGGGTGGCACTGAAGCTTTCTTT	CASTGQGGTEAFF
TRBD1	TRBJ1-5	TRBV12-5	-	TGTGCTAGTGGTTTGGAGGTGACAGGGCCCAATCAGCCCCAGCATTTT	CASGLEVTGPNQPQHF
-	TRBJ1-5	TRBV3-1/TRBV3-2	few	TGTGCCAGCAAATTGGGGGGACCTAATAGCAATCAGCCCCAGCATTTT	CASKLGGPNSNQPQHF
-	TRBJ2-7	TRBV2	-	TGTGCCAGCAGTGAAGTCCCAGGGGTCGAGCAGTACTTC	CASSEVPGVEQYF
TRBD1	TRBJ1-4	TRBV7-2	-	TGTGCCAGCAGGCGACAGGGGGGTAATGAAAAACTGTTTTTT	CASRRQGGNEKLFF
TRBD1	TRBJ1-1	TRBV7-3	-	TGTGCCAGCAGCCTAAAAAAAGGGACAGTTAACACTGAAGCTTTCTTT	CASSLKKGTVNTEAFF
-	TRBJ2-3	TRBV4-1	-	TGCGCCAGCAGCGGTGGCGGGGAGAGCACAGATACGCAGTATTTT	CASSGGGESTDTQYF
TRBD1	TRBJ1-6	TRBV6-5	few	TGTGCCAGCAGTTACTGGGGACAGGTCGATTCACCCCTCCACTTT	CASSYWGQVDSPLHF
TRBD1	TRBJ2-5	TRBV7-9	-	TGTGCCAGCAGCTTTCGACAGGGGTCGTCAGAGACCCAGTACTTC	CASSFRQGSSETQYF
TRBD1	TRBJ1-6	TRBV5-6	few	TGTGCCAGCAGCTCGGGACAGGTTACGAATTCACCCCTCCACTTT	CASSSGQVTNSPLHF
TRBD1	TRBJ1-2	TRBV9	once	TGTGCCAGCAGCGCGGGACAGGGTCACTATGGCTACACCTTC	CASSAGQGHYGYTF
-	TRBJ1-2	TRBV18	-	TGTGCCAGCTCACCACTGTCGCTCGGGGGGCGTGATGGCTACACCTTC	CASSPLSLGGRDGYTF
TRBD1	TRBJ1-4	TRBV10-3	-	TGTGCCATCAGGAGACAGGGTCAGGGGGAAAAACTGTTTTTT	CAIRRQGQGEKLFF
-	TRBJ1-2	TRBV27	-	TGTGCCAGCAGTTTAAGGTGGGGACTTAACTATGGCTACACCTTC	CASSLRWGLNYGYTF
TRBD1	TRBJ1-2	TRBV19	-	TGTGCCAGTGGCTGGGGACAGGTTGAATATGGCTACACCTTC	CASGWGQVEYGYTF
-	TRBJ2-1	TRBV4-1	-	TGCGCCAGCAGCCACGTCGACAGGCGAGTCGTGAATGAGCAGTTCTTC	CASSHVDRRVVNEQFF